This T cell receptor (beta chain) was recorded in a study of cytomegalovirus exposure and HLA in healthy donors. Trimming took 8 bases from V and 9 from J; bases not matched to a gene: 12. Per germline, CDR1 SGHVS and CDR2 FQNEAQ. The length of the CDR3 is 14 residues. The PCR employed 60 Vbeta primers together with 13 Jbeta primers. Assay used: immunoSEQ multiplex PCR; TCRdb lists only in-frame clones, some missing. The sample records some 120,000 clones, around 80% being singletons. This clone appeared once. Its matching antigen is unknown. Study results and limitations: Presence/absence comparisons presumed near-even sequencing depth among donors. Certain sequence variants were highly shared and formed a cluster, and this cluster was likely a sequencing artifact.

What was sequenced was PBMCs. The sequence came from a middle-aged man in good health and CMV-seronegative. The rearrangement uses TRBV7-8 and TRBJ2-1; 8 bases match TRBD2. DNA of the CDR3: TGTGCCAGCGCCAGCGCGGGAGGTTACGCTGAGCAGTTCTTC. It codes for CASASAGGYAEQFF.